This entry describes one T cell receptor beta chain. Its antigen has not been determined. No much larger clonotype is one base removed from it; base qualities were not supplied. The collaborating institutions used their own protocols to collect whole blood in K2EDTA tubes. Collaborator samples were shipped for TCRbeta analysis as frozen whole blood, isolated PBMCs, or DNA extracted from either sample type. The sample comes from a study of blood T cell repertoires in COVID-19 (dated by TCRdb to 2019 to 2021). With regard to the full study: Samples covering the acute and convalescent phases of COVID-19 were provided by collaborators in the United States, Italy and Spain. The material from the prospective study consisted of cDNA or gDNA derived from T cells, B-cell-depleted T cells, or PBMCs. Subjects who had been exposed to COVID-19, were actively infected with it, or had recovered from it provided the deeply sampled blood TCRbeta repertoires that made up the dataset. A freely available public database, intended as a resource for researchers studying the immune response to SARS-CoV-2, is where the repertoires were released. The samples were drawn from the first 160 participants of the ongoing ImmuneRACE study and from some 1,300 subjects provided by 6 global collaborators. The sample metadata nearly always contained a de-identified subject ID, COVID-19 status, age in years and sex. Where available, HLA class I and class II types were taken from metadata supplied by the sample provider and were not determined by assay-based typing.

On the study overall, not on this receptor specifically: Clinical and demographic metadata were provided uncurated, with the amount varying by source and participant.

The CDR3 holds 18 amino acids from the cysteine to the phenylalanine. Left in the record is the CDR3 DNA by itself, 54 bases read in frame from the first base. CDR1 and CDR2, looked up from the germline V gene, are SGHTA and FQGNSA. The germline V end is reduced by 0 bases and the J end by 4 bases; junction bases left unmatched: 9. TCRbeta CDR3 regions were amplified from genomic DNA using the immunoSEQ Assay, a bias-controlled multiplex PCR. As for how the authors treated the data: The number of nucleated cells in each sample was estimated by amplification of reference gene primers within the assay. To quantify the absolute abundance of each unique TCRbeta CDR3 rearrangement, sequence reads were collapsed and filtered. For each sample, productive Simpson clonality was calculated by taking the square root of Simpson's diversity index across productive rearrangements. TCRdb took over this immuneACCESS table, retaining in-frame rearrangements with V and J assigned. Such tables are incomplete; in checked studies, under half of the missing clones stem from an unresolved V gene, and the remainder is unexplained. V, J and clone size reflect that table, while D and trimming were determined from the DNA. The sample table records under 70,000 clones; around nine tenths of these occur just once. Roughly a tenth of the sample is taken by the ten largest.

The source of this sequence is a woman aged 18-35 years with acute or convalescent COVID-19. The sample taken for sequencing was peripheral blood. The V and J genes are TRBV7-2 and TRBJ2-3; 11 nucleotides in the junction match TRBD2. The DNA reads TGTGCCAGCAGCTTAGCCCCCCCATTTAGCGGGAGGGCAGATACGCAGTATTTT. Translated, this is CASSLAPPFSGRADTQYF. When the CDR3 is completed using the reference TRBV7-2 and TRBJ2-3 genes on either side, the full variable domain is GAGVSQSPSNKVTEKGKDVELRCDPISGHTALYWYRQSLGQGLEFLIYFQGNSAPDKSGLPSDRFSAERTGGSVSTLTIQRTQQEDSAVYLCASSLAPPFSGRADTQYFGPGTRLTVL.